The 19 T cell receptor beta chains presented below share a single source sample, sequenced in a study of cytomegalovirus exposure and HLA in healthy donors. This table comes from immunoSEQ multiplex PCR, and its TCRdb copy is limited to in-frame clones, with some not included. The table has fewer than 150,000 clones, more than 75% seen once; the top ten hold 8.7%. Sample: PBMCs. Receptors were obtained from a man aged 18 to 30 in good health and CMV-seropositive.

The rearrangement uses TRBV21-1 and TRBJ1-2; the D call TRBD1 from the table was never checked on the DNA. TRBV21-1 has pseudogene status. The CDR3 totals 17 residues. The CDR3 reads CASSKDTRHGYIYGYTF. Written as DNA, the CDR3 is TGTGCCAGCAGCAAAGATACCCGACACGGATATATCTATGGCTACACCTTC.

V usage is TRBV9 and J usage is TRBJ2-1; 8 positions match TRBD1. The CDR3 is made up of 14 amino acids. J gave up 10 bases and V 4 bases, and 10 bases lay outside the gene matches. The germline CDR1 and CDR2 sequences are SGDLS and YYNGEE. CDR3 nucleotide sequence: TGTGCCAGCAGCCCGCGAGACAGGGGATGGGAGCAGTTCTTC. Translating it yields CASSPRDRGWEQFF.

This clone was found a few times. The chain is built from TRBV30 and TRBJ2-3; D is undetermined. Germline values: CDR1 GTSNPN, CDR2 SVGIG (reference sequence). Trimming took 2 bases from V and 8 from J, leaving 5 bases between them. The CDR3 runs to 10 residues. DNA of the CDR3: TGTGCCTGGAGTCCCGGTACGCAGTATTTT. Its translation: CAWSPGTQYF.

The chain has TRBV5-8 and TRBJ1-1; the D is unclear. Trimming pared 2 bases from V and 0 bases from J, leaving 11 bases between. CDR1 is SGHTS and CDR2 is YDEGEE in the germline V gene. The CDR3 spans 15 residues. CDR3 residues: CASSLKGGMNTEAFF. Written as DNA, the CDR3 is TGTGCCAGCAGCTTAAAGGGAGGCATGAACACTGAAGCTTTCTTT.

There are a few counts of this clone. The chain employs TRBV4-2 and TRBJ1-2, with D perhaps TRBD1 (6 bases). The CDR3 runs 12 residues. Trimming stripped 4 bases from V and 8 bases from J, with 11 bases between. Germline V gene lookup returns CDR1 LGHNA and CDR2 YNFKEQ. CDR3: CASSRTDGGYTF. The CDR3, as DNA: TGTGCCAGCAGCCGGACAGACGGGGGCTACACCTTC.

The chain carries TRBV4-1 and TRBJ2-7, with D maybe TRBD1 (5 bases). V was shortened by 2 bases and J by 6 bases, with 11 bases between the two germline ends. The CDR3 runs to 13 residues. Germline-derived CDR1 and CDR2 are MGHRA and YSYEKL. CDR3 region: CASSQRGLGEQYF. The CDR3 bases are TGCGCCAGCAGCCAAAGGGGCTTGGGCGAGCAGTACTTC.

The chain links TRBV4-1 to TRBJ1-5; possible D gene TRBD1, 5 bases. The CDR3 is 13 residues long. Between the trimmed V and J ends, which lost 2 bases and 7 bases, there was a span of 9 bases. Germline CDR1 and CDR2: MGHRA and YSYEKL. The CDR3 loop is CASSQQGLQPQHF. CDR3 in DNA: TGCGCCAGCAGCCAACAGGGTTTGCAGCCCCAGCATTTT.

The chain couples TRBV6-4 to TRBJ2-1; tentatively, D is TRBD1 (6 bases). The CDR3 covers 14 residues. V shed 6 bases and J shed 1 base, with 10 bases lying between them. Germline V gene data show CDR1 as MRHNA and CDR2 as SNTAGT. The chain's CDR3 is CASRRGGSYNEQFF. The DNA for the CDR3 is TGTGCCAGCAGAAGAGGGGGATCCTACAATGAGCAGTTCTTC.

The rearrangement links TRBV29-1 to TRBJ2-5, with D unresolved. The CDR3 sequence is 13 residues long. CDR1 SQVTM and CDR2 ANQGSEA come from the germline V gene. V lost 3 bases to trimming and J lost 5 bases, with 13 bases between them. The CDR3 DNA is TGCAGCGTTGAGGCCCCGGGTAGTGAGACCCAGTACTTC. This encodes CSVEAPGSETQYF.

This chain uses TRBV30 with TRBJ1-5, with D hard to call. This CDR3 is 15 amino acids long. Germline assignment: CDR1 GTSNPN and CDR2 SVGIG (reference sequence). Deletions cut 0 bases from V and 0 bases from J, with 9 bases between. The CDR3 region is CAWSVLGGSNQPQHF. In nucleotides, the CDR3 is TGTGCCTGGAGTGTATTAGGCGGTAGCAATCAGCCCCAGCATTTT.

The chain has TRBV27 and TRBJ2-1, with D hard to call. Germline V gene lookup returns CDR1 MNHEY and CDR2 SMNVEV (reference sequence). This CDR3 has 12 residues. V lost 6 bases and J 8 bases, leaving 11 bases between the germline ends. In DNA, the CDR3 is TGTGCCAGCAGACGAGCTCGCGATGAGCAGTTCTTC. Its protein product is CASRRARDEQFF.

The chain combines TRBV30 with TRBJ2-7; D might be TRBD2 (5 bases). The V end lost 1 base, the J end lost 5 bases, and 9 bases lay between the germline ends. The CDR3 totals 12 residues. Germline V gives CDR1 GTSNPN, CDR2 SVGIG (reference sequence). The CDR3 DNA is TGTGCCTGGAGTGGGCTAGCCAACGAGCAGTACTTC. The encoded protein is CAWSGLANEQYF.

This chain links TRBV2 with TRBJ1-2, with D unclear. This CDR3 contains 16 residues. Deletions cut 7 bases from V and 4 bases from J, with 22 bases between. The germline gives CDR1 SNHLY, CDR2 FYNNEI. CDR3 nucleotides: TGTGCCAGCATTTGGACCCAGGAGGTAGTTAGCTATGGCTACACCTTC. This gives the protein CASIWTQEVVSYGYTF.

V gene TRBV11-2 combines with J gene TRBJ2-1, with a tentative D call TRBD1 (6 bases). Germline CDR1 reads SGHAT; CDR2 reads FQNNGV. The V gene lost 6 bases and the J gene lost 5 bases, with 14 bases spanning the gap. The CDR3 is 14 amino acids. CDR3 in amino acids: CASSFQRQDNEQFF. CDR3 nucleotide sequence: TGTGCCAGCAGTTTTCAACGACAGGACAATGAGCAGTTCTTC.

The chain employs TRBV9 and TRBJ2-3; possible D gene TRBD2, 5 bases. V was cut by 2 bases and J by 6 bases, with 19 bases left in between. The CDR3 contains 16 residues. CDR1 is SGDLS, CDR2 YYNGEE, per germline. This CDR3 is CASSVLNGGPGDTQYF. CDR3 in DNA: TGTGCCAGCAGCGTCCTAAACGGCGGGCCCGGGGATACGCAGTATTTT.

The CDR3 here is CASNHPGQGETQYF. CDR3 nucleotide sequence: TGTGCCAGCAACCACCCGGGACAGGGGGAGACCCAGTACTTC. This sequence joins TRBV6-5 and TRBJ2-5; 10 nucleotides match TRBD1. J gave up 5 bases and V 7 bases, and 7 bases lay outside the gene matches. The CDR3 runs 14 residues. Per germline, CDR1 MNHEY and CDR2 SVGAGI.

The V and J genes are TRBV10-3 and TRBJ2-1; TRBD2 might be the D (6 bases). Germline-derived CDR1 and CDR2 are ENHRY and SYGVKD. This CDR3 spans 13 amino acids. V lost 6 bases to trimming and J lost 9 bases, with 15 bases between them. The CDR3 sequence is CAIRPKEEGEQFF. The CDR3, as DNA: TGTGCCATCAGGCCCAAGGAGGAGGGTGAGCAGTTCTTC.

This clone was seen a handful of times. The V gene is TRBV19, the J gene TRBJ1-5, with 9 bases aligning to TRBD1. CDR1 LNHDA and CDR2 SQIVND come from the germline V gene (reference sequence). Germline trimming cut 4 bases from V and 6 bases from J; bases unmatched to any gene: 10. The CDR3 sequence is 16 residues long. CDR3 DNA sequence: TGTGCCAGTAGTACATCGACAGGGGGATTAAGTCAGCCCCAGCATTTT. Its translation: CASSTSTGGLSQPQHF.

The chain uses TRBV4-1 and TRBJ1-5; tentatively, D is TRBD1 (5 bases). The CDR3 is 13 residues long. Germline V gene data show CDR1 as MGHRA and CDR2 as YSYEKL. Trimming pared 2 bases from V and 10 bases from J, leaving 12 bases between. CDR3 sequence: CASSQLWGGPQHF. The CDR3 DNA reads TGCGCCAGCAGCCAACTGTGGGGGGGTCCCCAGCATTTT.